Each of the 19 T cell receptor beta chains below was sequenced from the same sample in a study of a mutant IDH1 vaccine in newly diagnosed glioma (dated by TCRdb to the early 2020s). These receptors have no identified antigens. Libraries were built with the immunoSEQ multiplex PCR assay. The table was pulled from immuneACCESS by TCRdb, which kept in-frame rearrangements only. Such tables lose some clones; where checked, under half of the loss comes from unresolved V genes, and the rest has no known cause. For this sample there are roughly 51,000 clones; 75% to 85% appear just once. In total, the top ten clones hold more than 3% of the sample. This specimen's time point label, per the study, means: week 5, during vaccination. Every vaccine dose consisted of 300 ug of a 20-mer mutant IDH1 peptide in Montanide, administered subcutaneously together with topical imiquimod. This specimen was PBMCs, taken from a glioma patient whose treatment included an IDH1 peptide vaccine. The receptors originated from a young man with glioma.

The chain uses TRBV6-5 and TRBJ1-1; D is uncertain. V was pared by 2 bases and J by 1 base, with 14 bases between. The CDR3 extends over 16 amino acids. The germline V gene encodes CDR1 MNHEY and CDR2 SVGAGI. The CDR3 sequence: CASSYRIRGGNTEAFF. In nucleotides, the CDR3 is TGTGCCAGCAGTTACAGGATACGGGGAGGGAACACTGAAGCTTTCTTT.

This chain connects TRBV4-1 to TRBJ1-4; a possible D gene is TRBD1 (5 bases). This CDR3 comprises 16 residues. Trimming stripped 2 bases from V and 4 bases from J, with 14 bases between. Per germline, CDR1 MGHRA and CDR2 YSYEKL. The CDR3 coding sequence is TGCGCCAGCAGCCAATCGGGGGTCCGTCTTAATGAAAAACTGTTTTTT. Translating gives CASSQSGVRLNEKLFF.

J is TRBJ1-1 and V is TRBV4-2; D is unclear. Trimming took 3 bases from V and 0 from J, leaving 8 bases between them. Germline CDR1 is LGHNA and CDR2 is YNFKEQ. CDR3 length equals 14 residues. The CDR3 region has the DNA TGTGCCAGCAGCCATGCTTTCATGAACACTGAAGCTTTCTTT. Its protein product is CASSHAFMNTEAFF.

The chain links TRBV7-9 to TRBJ2-1; possible D gene TRBD2, 6 bases. V was shortened by 2 bases and J by 10 bases, with 15 bases between the two germline ends. Germline assignment: CDR1 SEHNR and CDR2 FQNEAQ (reference sequence). This CDR3 is built from 14 residues. Written as DNA, the CDR3 is TGTGCCAGCAGCTTAACACCGGGGACTGCCGAGCAGTTCTTC. Its protein product is CASSLTPGTAEQFF.

In this sample, this clone turned up a few times. This sequence joins TRBV2 and TRBJ2-1; 10 bases map to TRBD2. The trim removed 4 bases at V and 4 bases at J, leaving 7 bases unmatched. The germline V gene has CDR1 SNHLY and CDR2 FYNNEI. This CDR3 region has 16 residues. The CDR3 sequence is CASSVPSGGSYNEQFF. DNA for the CDR3: TGTGCCAGCAGTGTCCCTAGCGGGGGCTCTTACAATGAGCAGTTCTTC.

The chain is built from TRBV7-6 and TRBJ1-5, with D perhaps matching TRBD1 (5 bases). CDR1 is SGHVS and CDR2 is FNYEAQ in the germline V gene. V was clipped by 4 bases and J by 5 bases, with 21 bases between them. The length of the CDR3 is 17 residues. Written as DNA, the CDR3 is TGTGCCAGCAGCTCTCCCCCGGGACTCAAAGAGGATCAGCCCCAGCATTTT. It translates to CASSSPPGLKEDQPQHF.

The chain employs TRBV5-1 and TRBJ1-3; D gene unclear. Germline V gene sequence: CDR1 SGHRS, CDR2 YFSETQ. CDR3 size: 15 residues. Trimming removed 4 bases at V and 0 bases at J, with 11 bases between. DNA of the CDR3: TGCGCCAGCAGCCCAGGACTGCCCTCTGGAAACACCATATATTTT. It is translated as CASSPGLPSGNTIYF.

This sequence joins TRBV6-6 and TRBJ1-2, with D unclear. The CDR3 extends over 12 amino acids. Trimming cost V 6 bases and J 7 bases, with 12 bases left between them. Germline assignment: CDR1 MNHNY and CDR2 SVGAGI (reference sequence). CDR3 protein: CASSLGSGGYTF. The CDR3, as DNA: TGTGCCAGCAGCCTAGGATCGGGTGGCTACACCTTC.

The chain couples TRBV19 to TRBJ1-1, with D perhaps matching TRBD1 (6 bases). V was pared by 5 bases and J by 0 bases, with 10 bases between. The CDR3 length is 14 residues. Germline-derived CDR1 and CDR2 are LNHDA and SQIVND (reference sequence). The CDR3 coding sequence is TGTGCCAGTAGTGTGGCAGGGGTGAACACTGAAGCTTTCTTT. Translation: CASSVAGVNTEAFF.

The chain links TRBV15 to TRBJ1-1; D unresolved. This CDR3 has 12 residues. V was cut by 5 bases and J by 7 bases, with 11 bases left in between. Germline CDR1 is LNHNV and CDR2 is YYDKDF (reference sequence). CDR3 protein: CATSLLASEAFF. The CDR3 coding sequence is TGTGCCACCAGCTTACTGGCTAGTGAAGCTTTCTTT. Filled out from reference TRBV15 and TRBJ1-1, the complete variable domain reads DAMVIQNPRYQVTQFGKPVTLSCSQTLNHNVMYWYQQKSSQAPKLLFHYYDKDFNNEADTPDNFQSRRPNTSFCFLDIRSPGLGDTAMYLCATSLLASEAFFGQGTRLTVV.

CDR3 amino acids: CASSDRILASNTGELFF. CDR3 DNA: TGTGCCAGCAGCGACCGGATACTAGCCTCGAACACCGGGGAGCTGTTTTTT. The V call is TRBV14, the J call TRBJ2-2, with D perhaps matching TRBD2 (6 bases). Germline-derived CDR1 and CDR2 are SGHDN and FVKESK. The CDR3 is 17 residues long. The V gene lost 5 bases and the J gene lost 0 bases, with 16 bases spanning the gap.

The V and J genes are TRBV10-2 and TRBJ2-7; D call uncertain. Trimming removed 4 bases from V and 1 base from J, with 11 bases in between. Germline CDR1 and CDR2: WSHSY and SAAADI. CDR3 size: 14 residues. The DNA for the CDR3 is TGCGCCAGCAGTGTATCAGGAAAATCCTACGAGCAGTACTTC. Its protein product is CASSVSGKSYEQYF.

This clone has only one observation. The chain employs TRBV18 and TRBJ2-4, with D unresolved. The germline gives CDR1 KGHSH, CDR2 LQKENI. The V end was cut by 3 bases, the J end by 1 base, with 10 bases between. This CDR3 contains 15 residues. CDR3 in amino acids: CASSPQADAKNIQYF. The CDR3 bases are TGTGCCAGCTCACCGCAGGCCGACGCCAAAAACATTCAGTACTTC.

This clone was counted only a few times. The same CDR3 also results from other DNA sequences found in this sample. The rearrangement uses TRBV28 and TRBJ2-7; D is ambiguous. The length of the CDR3 is 13 residues. V lost 1 base and J lost 3, with 7 bases in between. Germline values: CDR1 MDHEN, CDR2 SYDVKM. CDR3 amino acids: CASSLSSSYEQYF. CDR3 DNA: TGTGCCAGCAGTTTATCGTCGAGCTACGAGCAGTACTTC. Full variable domain (remainder filled in from reference TRBV28 and TRBJ2-7): DVKVTQSSRYLVKRTGEKVFLECVQDMDHENMFWYRQDPGLGLRLIYFSYDVKMKEKGDIPEGYSVSREKKERFSLILESASTNQTSMYLCASSLSSSYEQYFGPGTRLTVT.

This chain uses TRBV6-6 with TRBJ2-1, with 7 nucleotides matching TRBD1. The V gene's germline CDR1 is MNHNY and CDR2 SVGAGI (reference sequence). Germline trimming cut 0 bases from V and 4 bases from J; bases unmatched to any gene: 0. The CDR3 length is 14 residues. CDR3 sequence: CASSYSGQYNEQFF. The CDR3 DNA follows: TGTGCCAGCAGTTACTCGGGACAGTACAATGAGCAGTTCTTC.

The chain recombines TRBV9 with TRBJ2-3; 8 bases fit TRBD1. V lost 3 bases and J lost 3; bases outside the gene matches: 15. This CDR3 has 18 amino acids. Germline V gives CDR1 SGDLS, CDR2 YYNGEE. CDR3 nucleotides: TGTGCCAGCAGCGACTCGCGAGAAGAGGACAGGGATACAGATACGCAGTATTTT. Encoded protein: CASSDSREEDRDTDTQYF.

This clone appeared a few times. The sample has other DNA sequences that encode this CDR3 too. The chain uses TRBV5-6 and TRBJ1-1; D unclear. Trimming stripped 4 bases from V and 4 bases from J, with 8 bases between. The V gene's germline CDR1 is SGHDT and CDR2 YYEEEE. The CDR3 contains 12 residues. CDR3 protein: CASSLRGTEAFF. The CDR3 coding sequence is TGTGCCAGCAGCCTTAGAGGCACTGAAGCTTTCTTT.

The chain carries TRBV11-2 and TRBJ2-5; no definite D call. The J call could be wrong; TRBJ2-7 is a better fit for the DNA end. This CDR3 is built from 14 residues. Germline CDR1 SGHAT, CDR2 FQNNGV. CDR3 residues: CASSLSRPTYEQYF. CDR3 DNA sequence: TGTGCCAGCAGCTTAAGCCGACCGACCTACGAGCAGTACTTC.

The chain combines TRBV6-5 with TRBJ1-3; D might be TRBD1 (5 bases). Germline V gene sequence: CDR1 MNHEY, CDR2 SVGAGI. Trimming removed 4 bases from V and 0 bases from J, with 13 bases in between. The CDR3 totals 16 residues. Here the CDR3 reads CASSSATATSGNTIYF. The CDR3 nucleotides are TGTGCCAGCAGTTCTGCGACAGCGACCTCTGGAAACACCATATATTTT.